A single sample gave rise to the 6 T cell receptor beta chains below, sequenced in a study of T-cell reconstitution after alpha-beta-depleted transplantation in children. Preparation of the TCRbeta library was carried out with unique molecular identifiers. From the PCR reads, TCRdb called clonotypes with MiXCR, one entry per CDR3 protein. The table has around 200,000 distinct CDR3 sequences, roughly 6.8% seen once. Sequenced here: PBMCs from the stem cell graft donor, sampled from the stem cell graft. These receptors were collected from a human donor who donated a stem cell graft to a child with Wiskott-Aldrich syndrome.

This clonotype was seen many times. J is TRBJ1-2 and V is TRBV5-1; D unresolved. CDR3 length equals 13 residues. The ends were cut back, 0 bases at V and 3 bases at J, with 6 bases in the middle. Germline assignment: CDR1 SGHRS and CDR2 YFSETQ. For the CDR3, the DNA is TGCGCCAGCAGCTTGGAGGTCGACTATGGCTACACCTTC. Amino acids: CASSLEVDYGYTF.

Notes on this clonotype: A single base separates this from a much larger clone, so it may be a read error. The chain employs TRBV9 and TRBJ2-1, with 7 bases matching TRBD2. Germline CDR1 is SGDLS and CDR2 is YYNGEE. This CDR3 comprises 13 residues. The DNA of the CDR3 is TGTGCCAGCAGCGTCGGACTAGTCCATGAGCATTTCTTC. Translating gives CASSVGLVHEHFF.

At least ten counts were recorded for this clonotype. The V gene is TRBV11-3, the J gene TRBJ1-2; D is unclear. CDR1 is SGHNT, CDR2 YENEEA, per germline. V was pared by 5 bases and J by 4 bases, with 14 bases between. The CDR3 is 14 residues long. The CDR3: CASSQENEFYGYTF. The CDR3 DNA sequence: TGTGCCAGCAGCCAAGAGAATGAATTCTATGGCTACACCTTC.

The V and J genes are TRBV7-9 and TRBJ2-3, with D perhaps matching TRBD1 (5 bases). The V end was cut by 6 bases, the J end by 1 base, with 17 bases between. CDR3 length: 16 residues. The germline V gene encodes CDR1 SEHNR and CDR2 FQNEAQ (reference sequence). The CDR3 loop is CASSHGDSQGTDTQYF. The CDR3 DNA sequence: TGTGCCAGCAGTCATGGAGACTCACAGGGCACAGATACGCAGTATTTT.

This clonotype has at least ten counts. This chain joins TRBV3-1 and TRBJ2-1, with a possible D match to TRBD2 (6 bases). CDR3 length: 15 residues. Germline V gives CDR1 LGHDT, CDR2 YNNKEL (reference sequence). Deletions cut 0 bases from V and 6 bases from J, with 12 bases between. The CDR3 sequence is CASSQDAAGGNEQFF. CDR3 coding DNA: TGTGCCAGCAGCCAAGACGCGGCCGGGGGCAATGAGCAGTTCTTC.

This clonotype was seen at least ten times. The chain links TRBV6-5 to TRBJ1-1, with D uncertain. CDR1 MNHEY and CDR2 SVGAGI come from the germline V gene. V was shortened by 2 bases and J by 0 bases, with 10 bases between the two germline ends. The CDR3 spans 15 residues. The CDR3 coding sequence is TGTGCCAGCAGTTACGCCTCCTCTATGAACACTGAAGCTTTCTTT. As protein: CASSYASSMNTEAFF.